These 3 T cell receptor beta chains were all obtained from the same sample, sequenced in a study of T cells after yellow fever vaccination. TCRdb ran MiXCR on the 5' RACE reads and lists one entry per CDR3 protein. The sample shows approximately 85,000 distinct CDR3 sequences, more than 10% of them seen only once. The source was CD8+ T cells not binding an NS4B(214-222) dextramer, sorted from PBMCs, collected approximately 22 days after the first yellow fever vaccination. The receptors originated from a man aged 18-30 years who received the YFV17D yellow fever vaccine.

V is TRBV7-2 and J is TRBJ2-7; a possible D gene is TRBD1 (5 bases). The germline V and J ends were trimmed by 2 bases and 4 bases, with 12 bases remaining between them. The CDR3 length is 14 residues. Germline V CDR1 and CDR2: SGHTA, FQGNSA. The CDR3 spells CASSLSYPGYEQYV. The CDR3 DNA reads TGTGCCAGCAGCTTATCTTATCCAGGGTACGAGCAGTACGTC.

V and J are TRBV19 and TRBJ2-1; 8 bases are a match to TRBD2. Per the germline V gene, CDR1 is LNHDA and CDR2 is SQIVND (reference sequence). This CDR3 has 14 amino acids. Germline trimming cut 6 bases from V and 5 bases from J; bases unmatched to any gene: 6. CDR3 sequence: CASSLGTRNNEQFF. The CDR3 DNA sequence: TGTGCCAGTAGCCTGGGGACTAGGAACAATGAGCAGTTCTTC.

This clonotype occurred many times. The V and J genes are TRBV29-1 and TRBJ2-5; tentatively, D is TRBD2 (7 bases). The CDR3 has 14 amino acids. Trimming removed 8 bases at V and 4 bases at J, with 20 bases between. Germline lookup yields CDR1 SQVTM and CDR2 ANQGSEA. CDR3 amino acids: CSFERGGGVETQYF. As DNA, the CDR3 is TGCAGCTTCGAGAGGGGGGGCGGAGTAGAGACCCAGTACTTC.